Below, 6 T cell receptor beta chains from the same sample are listed, as sequenced in a study of beta chain features in type 1 diabetes. Sequenced material consisted of expressed TCRB transcripts (all of the isolated RNA was reverse transcribed). TCRdb keeps only in-frame clones here, not all; method: immunoSEQ multiplex PCR. In the table there are fewer than 650,000 clones, about a sixth of which are singletons. The sample consisted of naive CD4+ T cells from blood. The receptor source for this set is a young man in good health.

The gene calls are TRBV4-2 and TRBJ2-7; 8 bases fit TRBD1. The CDR3 has 18 amino acids. CDR1 and CDR2 (germline): LGHNA, YNFKEQ. Trimming cost V 0 bases and J 5 bases; bases outside gene matches: 15. CDR3 residues: CASSQELRGRIRSHEQYF. CDR3 in DNA: TGTGCCAGCAGCCAAGAGCTCAGGGGGCGAATACGGTCGCACGAGCAGTACTTC.

This CDR3 reads CASSPFTGYNEKLFF. The CDR3 DNA sequence: TGTGCCAGCAGCCCTTTTACAGGGTATAATGAAAAACTGTTTTTT. This chain joins TRBV7-9 and TRBJ1-4; D is possibly TRBD1 (6 bases). Trimming pared 5 bases from V and 4 bases from J, leaving 14 bases between. Germline V gives CDR1 SEHNR, CDR2 FQNEAQ (reference sequence). There are 15 residues in the CDR3.

This clone has just a few counts. The chain carries TRBV19 and TRBJ2-1; 7 bases are a match to TRBD2. The CDR3 loop spans 17 amino acids. V lost 3 bases, J lost 1 base, and 9 bases stayed unmatched. CDR1 and CDR2 (germline): LNHDA, SQIVND (reference sequence). CDR3 in amino acids: CASSITFKRGSYNEQFF. As DNA, the CDR3 is TGTGCCAGTAGTATCACTTTCAAGCGGGGATCCTACAATGAGCAGTTCTTC.

In this sample, this clone turned up a few times. The rearrangement joins TRBV11-2 to TRBJ2-3, with 9 positions matching TRBD2. CDR3 length: 16 residues. The J segment lost 2 bases and the V segment lost 5 bases, leaving 8 bases of the junction unmatched. Germline V gene data show CDR1 as SGHAT and CDR2 as FQNNGV. The CDR3, as DNA: TGTGCCAGCAGCCCCTTAGCGGGGGAGTCCACAGATACGCAGTATTTT. Translated: CASSPLAGESTDTQYF.

This clone was detected a few times. The chain uses TRBV2 and TRBJ1-2, with a tentative D call TRBD1 (5 bases). The V gene lost 3 bases and the J gene lost 7 bases, with 9 bases spanning the gap. Germline V lookup: CDR1 SNHLY, CDR2 FYNNEI. The CDR3 has 12 residues. The CDR3 is CASSEDTPGYTF. DNA of the CDR3: TGTGCCAGCAGTGAGGACACCCCTGGCTACACCTTC.

In its sample, this clone was seen a few times. CDR3 amino acids: CASSFAGSSGNTIYF. CDR3 bases: TGTGCCAGCAGCTTTGCAGGGAGCTCTGGAAACACCATATATTTT. This chain connects TRBV7-2 to TRBJ1-3; D perhaps matches TRBD1 (5 bases). Trimming took off 3 bases at V and 0 bases at J, with 9 bases between the two ends. The germline gives CDR1 SGHTA, CDR2 FQGNSA. CDR3 length: 15 amino acids.